This entry features one T cell receptor (beta chain) sequence. The source of the sample is a study of blood T cell repertoires in COVID-19. On the study more broadly: Samples representing acute and convalescent COVID-19 were sourced from the United States, Italy and Spain. PBMCs, B-cell-depleted T cells, or T cells provided the cDNA or gDNA that made up the material.

Germline values: CDR1 LNHDA, CDR2 SQIVND (reference sequence). Trimming took off 2 bases at V and 1 base at J, with 5 bases between the two ends. The CDR3 loop spans 13 amino acids. Data came from immunoSEQ multiplex PCR; TCRdb stores just in-frame clones and leaves some out. The table shows 250,000 to 350,000 clones, with around 85% occurring only once. The specimen sequenced was peripheral blood. V is TRBV19 and J is TRBJ1-2; the D is unclear. The TCR originated in a human donor with COVID-19, enrolled during active disease. The donor label of this sample is uncertain. Here the CDR3 DNA reads TGTGCCAGTAGTATACAGGTTAACTATGGCTACACCTTC. It translates to CASSIQVNYGYTF.